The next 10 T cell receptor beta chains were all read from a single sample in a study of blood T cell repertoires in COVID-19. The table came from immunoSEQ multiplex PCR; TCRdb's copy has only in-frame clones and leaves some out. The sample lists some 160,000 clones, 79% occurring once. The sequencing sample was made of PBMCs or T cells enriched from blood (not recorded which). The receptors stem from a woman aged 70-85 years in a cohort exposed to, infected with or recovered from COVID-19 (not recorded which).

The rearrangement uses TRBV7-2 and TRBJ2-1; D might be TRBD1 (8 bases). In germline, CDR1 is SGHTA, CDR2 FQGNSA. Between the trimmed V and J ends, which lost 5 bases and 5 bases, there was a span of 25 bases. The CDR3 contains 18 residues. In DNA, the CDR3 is TGTGCCAGCAGCCACCCTACAGGGGGGGGGTGGTCAAACAATGAGCAGTTCTTC. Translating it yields CASSHPTGGGWSNNEQFF.

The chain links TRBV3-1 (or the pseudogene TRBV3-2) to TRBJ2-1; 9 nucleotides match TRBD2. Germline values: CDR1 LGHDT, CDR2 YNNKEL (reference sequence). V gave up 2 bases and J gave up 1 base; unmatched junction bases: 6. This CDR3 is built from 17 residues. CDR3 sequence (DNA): TGTGCCAGCAGCCAATCAAGAAGCGGGGGGTCCTACAATGAGCAGTTCTTC. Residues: CASSQSRSGGSYNEQFF.

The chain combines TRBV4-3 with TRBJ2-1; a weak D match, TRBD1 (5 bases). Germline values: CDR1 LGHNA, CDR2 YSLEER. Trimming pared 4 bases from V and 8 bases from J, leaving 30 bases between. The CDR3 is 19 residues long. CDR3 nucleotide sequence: TGCGCCAGCAGCCCTCCGGACGGATACAGGACGCGAACCGAGGATGAGCAGTTCTTC. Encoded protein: CASSPPDGYRTRTEDEQFF.

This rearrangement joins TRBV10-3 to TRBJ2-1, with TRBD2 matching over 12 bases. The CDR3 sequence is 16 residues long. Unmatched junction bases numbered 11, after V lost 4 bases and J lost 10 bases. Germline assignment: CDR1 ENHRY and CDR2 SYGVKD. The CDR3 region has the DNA TGTGCCATCAGTGGCATTTGGACTAGCGGGAAAGACGAGCAGTTCTTC. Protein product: CAISGIWTSGKDEQFF.

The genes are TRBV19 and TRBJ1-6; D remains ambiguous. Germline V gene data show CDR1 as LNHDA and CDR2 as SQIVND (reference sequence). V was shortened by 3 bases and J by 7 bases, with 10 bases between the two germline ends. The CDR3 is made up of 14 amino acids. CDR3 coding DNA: TGTGCCAGTAGTATGGACGGGATAAATTCACCCCTCCACTTT. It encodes CASSMDGINSPLHF.

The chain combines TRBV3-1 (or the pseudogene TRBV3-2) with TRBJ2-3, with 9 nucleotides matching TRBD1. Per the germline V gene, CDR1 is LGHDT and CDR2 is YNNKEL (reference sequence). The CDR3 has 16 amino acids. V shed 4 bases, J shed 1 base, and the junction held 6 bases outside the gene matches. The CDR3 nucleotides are TGTGCCAGCAGCCGATACAGACAGGGGGGCACAGATACGCAGTATTTT. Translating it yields CASSRYRQGGTDTQYF.

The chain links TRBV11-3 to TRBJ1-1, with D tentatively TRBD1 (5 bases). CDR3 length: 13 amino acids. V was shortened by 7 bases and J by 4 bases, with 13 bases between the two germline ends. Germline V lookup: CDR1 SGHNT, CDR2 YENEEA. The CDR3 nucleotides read TGTGCCAGCATCAGGGCCTCCAGCACTGAAGCTTTCTTT. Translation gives CASIRASSTEAFF.

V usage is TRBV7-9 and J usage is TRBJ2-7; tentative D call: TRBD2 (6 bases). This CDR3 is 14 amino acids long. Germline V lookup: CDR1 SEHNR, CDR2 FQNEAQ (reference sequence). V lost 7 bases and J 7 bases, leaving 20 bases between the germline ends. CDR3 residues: CASNLRGGAEEQYF. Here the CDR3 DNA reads TGTGCCAGCAACCTCCGCGGAGGGGCAGAGGAGCAGTACTTC.

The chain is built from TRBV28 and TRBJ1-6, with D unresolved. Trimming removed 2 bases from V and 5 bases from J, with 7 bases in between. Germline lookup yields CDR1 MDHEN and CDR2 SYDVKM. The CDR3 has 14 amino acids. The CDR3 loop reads CASSLGLNNSPLHF. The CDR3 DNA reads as TGTGCCAGCAGTTTAGGACTGAATAATTCACCCCTCCACTTT. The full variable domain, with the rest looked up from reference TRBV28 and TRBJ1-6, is DVKVTQSSRYLVKRTGEKVFLECVQDMDHENMFWYRQDPGLGLRLIYFSYDVKMKEKGDIPEGYSVSREKKERFSLILESASTNQTSMYLCASSLGLNNSPLHFGNGTRLTVT.

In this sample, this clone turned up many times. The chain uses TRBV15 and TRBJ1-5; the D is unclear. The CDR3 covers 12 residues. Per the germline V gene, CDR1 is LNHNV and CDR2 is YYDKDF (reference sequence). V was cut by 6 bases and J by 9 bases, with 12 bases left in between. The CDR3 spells CATSRGRTPQHF. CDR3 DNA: TGTGCCACCAGTCGCGGCCGAACGCCCCAGCATTTT.